This T cell receptor (beta chain) was recovered during a study of vaccination effects on CD4 cells after COVID-19. Study details: Vaccine administered to participants consisted of two doses of either BNT162b2 or mRNA-1273.

Clones were sequenced by immunoSEQ multiplex PCR, and TCRdb holds only the in-frame ones, with some missing. This table holds over 60,000 clones, approximately 76% found once. General study results and limits: Common cold coronaviruses were cross-recognized by only 1 of 255 vaccine-induced clones in healthy vaccinees.

On this clone: Its antigen is not known.

Ahead of sequencing, the ViraFEST assay grew antigen-specific CD4+ T cells using viral peptide pools. CD4+ T cells were isolated after 10 days of culture. The study found no prior SARS-CoV-2 infection in the vaccine recipients, who tested negative for nucleocapsid antibodies. The V gene end was trimmed by 6 bases and the J gene end by 4 bases; junction bases not matched to a gene: 6. The CDR3 has 14 amino acids. Germline V gene sequence: CDR1 SGHTA, CDR2 FQGTGA. The chain couples TRBV7-3 to TRBJ2-3; 8 positions match TRBD1. The sequence was obtained from a human donor who received a COVID-19 vaccine. Sequencing used CD4+ T cells from PBMCs cultured with HCoV-NL63 spike peptides, obtained before COVID-19 vaccination. CDR3 region: CASRRTGGSDTQYF. CDR3 coding DNA: TGTGCCAGCAGACGTACAGGGGGTTCAGATACGCAGTATTTT.